Ten or more counts support the clone carrying this T cell receptor beta chain. What it recognizes is unknown. Absence of ophthalmopathy within 18 months of follow-up defined stable hyperthyroidism. Patients with other autoimmune diseases, uncontrolled infections, pregnancy or lactation were excluded. These data are taken from a study of Graves' ophthalmopathy and Graves' hyperthyroidism. Study-level points and caveats: Detection in blood was also observed for most expanded thyroid clonotypes above 0.001 frequency.

The CDR3 has 12 amino acids. V lost 6 bases to trimming and J lost 4 bases, with 13 bases between them. Germline values: CDR1 SQVTM, CDR2 ANQGSEA. Transcripts of RNA were the source for amplifying TCR beta CDR3 regions. Scientists carried out first-round RT-PCR using HTBI primers and then a second-round multiplex PCR. One entry per CDR3 protein results from TCRdb running MiXCR on the multiplex PCR reads. Among about 620,000 distinct CDR3 sequences listed, 20% to 25% were seen once. V usage is TRBV29-1 and J usage is TRBJ2-7; possibly TRBD1 for D (6 bases). This TCR came from a young woman with stable Graves' hyperthyroidism. Some clones in this sample may be carry-over from other donors' samples. Input material: peripheral blood. The CDR3 nucleotides read TGCAGCGTCCGGGACACCACATACGAGCAGTACTTC. Translation gives CSVRDTTYEQYF.